The table lists the clone carrying this T cell receptor beta chain with many counts. No antigen is known for it. These data belong to a study of blood T cells in healthy people across ages. Per the germline V gene, CDR1 is DFQATT and CDR2 is SNEGSKA (reference sequence). Trimming took 5 bases from V and 6 from J; bases not matched to a gene: 9. This CDR3 spans 15 amino acids. Together with a sample-barcoded 5' primer, a J-beta primer mix was included in a second PCR lasting about 6 to 11 cycles. TCRdb used MiXCR to reprocess the 5' RACE reads, holding one entry per CDR3 protein. The repertoire consists of 1.5 million to 1.8 million distinct CDR3 sequences, with 42% occurring once and the leading ten covering about 4%. Broader study findings: Significant beta diversity loss was already apparent by age about 39, declining roughly linearly.

The chain links TRBV20-1 to TRBJ2-3; 12 positions match TRBD1. This receptor was obtained from a young woman in good health. The material sequenced was blood. CDR3 region: CSAGGTGGFMDTQYF. In DNA form, the CDR3 reads TGCAGTGCTGGCGGGACAGGGGGCTTTATGGATACGCAGTATTTT.